This T cell receptor beta chain was captured in a study of CDR3 diversity in severe acne. Deletions cut 0 bases from V and 5 bases from J, with 4 bases between. The V gene's germline CDR1 is DFQATT and CDR2 SNEGSKA (reference sequence). CDR3 length: 11 amino acids. Via MiXCR, TCRdb re-called the PCR reads, giving one row per CDR3 protein. The sample yields some 90,000 distinct CDR3 sequences, approximately 49% seen once. The sequence was collected from a male donor with severe acne vulgaris. The specimen was blood. The chain uses TRBV20-1 and TRBJ2-5; D gene uncertain. The CDR3 region has the DNA TGCAGTGCTAGAGAAGAGGAGACCCAGTACTTC. Translation gives CSAREEETQYF.